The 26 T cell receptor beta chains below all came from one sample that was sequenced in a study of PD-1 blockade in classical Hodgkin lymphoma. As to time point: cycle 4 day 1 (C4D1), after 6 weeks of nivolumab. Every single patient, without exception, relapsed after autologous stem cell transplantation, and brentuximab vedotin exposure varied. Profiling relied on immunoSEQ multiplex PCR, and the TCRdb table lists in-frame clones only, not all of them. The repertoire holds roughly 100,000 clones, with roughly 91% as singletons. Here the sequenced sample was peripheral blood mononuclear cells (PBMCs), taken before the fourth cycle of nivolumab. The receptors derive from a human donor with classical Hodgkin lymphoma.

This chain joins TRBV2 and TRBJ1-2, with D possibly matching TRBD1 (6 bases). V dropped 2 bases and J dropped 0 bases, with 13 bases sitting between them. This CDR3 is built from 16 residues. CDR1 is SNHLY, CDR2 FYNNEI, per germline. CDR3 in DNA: TGTGCCAGCAGTGAAACTTACAGGGCCCCTAACTATGGCTACACCTTC. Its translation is CASSETYRAPNYGYTF.

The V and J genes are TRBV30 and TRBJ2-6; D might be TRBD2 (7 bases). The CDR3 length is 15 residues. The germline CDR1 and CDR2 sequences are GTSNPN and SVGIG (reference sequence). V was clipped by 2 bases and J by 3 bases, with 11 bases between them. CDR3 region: CAWSRGGRGANVLTF. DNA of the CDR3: TGTGCCTGGAGTAGGGGGGGCCGTGGGGCCAACGTCCTGACTTTC.

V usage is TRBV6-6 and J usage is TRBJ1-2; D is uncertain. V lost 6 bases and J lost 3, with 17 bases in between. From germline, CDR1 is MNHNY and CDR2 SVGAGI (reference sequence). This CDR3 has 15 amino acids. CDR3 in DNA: TGTGCCAGCAGGACTTCAACCGAGGGCGACTATGGCTACACCTTC. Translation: CASRTSTEGDYGYTF.

The CDR3 coding sequence is TGTGCCAGCAGTGTTGGCACCCATGAGCAGTTCTTC. Protein product: CASSVGTHEQFF. The chain carries TRBV6-1 and TRBJ2-1; unclear D gene. This CDR3 region has 12 residues. Trimming stripped 4 bases from V and 8 bases from J, with 9 bases between. Germline V CDR1 and CDR2: MNHNS, SASEGT.

The CDR3, as DNA: TGCGCCAGCAGTGGGGTTGCAAGGGACTCCTACGAGCAGTACTTC. Amino acid sequence: CASSGVARDSYEQYF. The rearrangement uses TRBV10-1 and TRBJ2-7; D uncertain. CDR1 WNHNN and CDR2 SYGVQD come from the germline V gene (reference sequence). The CDR3 spans 15 residues. V was clipped by 4 bases and J by 0 bases, with 13 bases between them.

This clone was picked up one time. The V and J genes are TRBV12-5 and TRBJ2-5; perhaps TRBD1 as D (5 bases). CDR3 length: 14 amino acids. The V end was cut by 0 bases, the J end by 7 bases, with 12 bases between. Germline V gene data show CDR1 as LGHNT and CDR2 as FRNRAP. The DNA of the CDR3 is TGTGCTAGTGGTTTGGTAGGGGCGTGGGGGACCCAGTACTTC. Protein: CASGLVGAWGTQYF. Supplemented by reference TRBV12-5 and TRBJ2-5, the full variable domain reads DARVTQTPRHKVTEMGQEVTMRCQPILGHNTVFWYRQTMMQGLELLAYFRNRAPLDDSGMPKDRFSAEMPDATLATLKIQPSEPRDSAVYFCASGLVGAWGTQYFGPGTRLLVL.

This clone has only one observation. As DNA, the CDR3 is TGTGCCAGCAGTAGTCCCGGGGAGGGAAGCAATCAGCCCCAGCATTTT. Residues: CASSSPGEGSNQPQHF. The rearrangement joins TRBV28 to TRBJ1-5; D is ambiguous. The V end was cut by 5 bases, the J end by 1 base, with 15 bases between. CDR1 is MDHEN, CDR2 SYDVKM, per germline. CDR3 size: 16 residues.

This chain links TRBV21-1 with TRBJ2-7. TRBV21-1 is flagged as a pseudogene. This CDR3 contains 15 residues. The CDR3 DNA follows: TGTGCCAGCAGCAAAGTGGTTAGGCAGATCTACGAGCAGTACTTC. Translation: CASSKVVRQIYEQYF.

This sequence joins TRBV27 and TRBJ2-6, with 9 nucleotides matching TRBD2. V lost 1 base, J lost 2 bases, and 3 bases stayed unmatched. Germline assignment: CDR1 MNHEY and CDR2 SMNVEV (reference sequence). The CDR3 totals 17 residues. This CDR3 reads CASSLWVAGAGANVLTF. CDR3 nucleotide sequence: TGTGCCAGCAGTTTATGGGTAGCGGGAGCTGGGGCCAACGTCCTGACTTTC.

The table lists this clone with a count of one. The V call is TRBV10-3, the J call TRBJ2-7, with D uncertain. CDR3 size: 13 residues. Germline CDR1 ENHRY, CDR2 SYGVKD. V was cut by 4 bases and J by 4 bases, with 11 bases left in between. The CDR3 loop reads CAISGEVLYEQYF. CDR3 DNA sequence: TGTGCCATCAGTGGAGAAGTTTTATACGAGCAGTACTTC.

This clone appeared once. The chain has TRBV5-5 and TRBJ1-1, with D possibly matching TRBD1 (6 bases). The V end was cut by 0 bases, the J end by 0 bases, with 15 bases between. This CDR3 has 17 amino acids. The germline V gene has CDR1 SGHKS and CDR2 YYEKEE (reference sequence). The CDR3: CASSLGRGSLMNTEAFF. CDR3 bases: TGTGCCAGCAGCTTGGGAAGGGGGAGTCTCATGAACACTGAAGCTTTCTTT.

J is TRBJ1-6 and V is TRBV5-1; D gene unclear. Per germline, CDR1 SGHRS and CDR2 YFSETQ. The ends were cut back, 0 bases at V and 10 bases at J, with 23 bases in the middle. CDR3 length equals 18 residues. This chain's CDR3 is CASSLGGSVSWAPSPLHF. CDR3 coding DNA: TGCGCCAGCAGCTTGGGAGGCAGCGTATCATGGGCACCATCACCCCTCCACTTT. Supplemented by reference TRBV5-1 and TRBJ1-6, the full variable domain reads KAGVTQTPRYLIKTRGQQVTLSCSPISGHRSVSWYQQTPGQGLQFLFEYFSETQRNKGNFPGRFSGRQFSNSRSEMNVSTLELGDSALYLCASSLGGSVSWAPSPLHFGNGTRLTVT.

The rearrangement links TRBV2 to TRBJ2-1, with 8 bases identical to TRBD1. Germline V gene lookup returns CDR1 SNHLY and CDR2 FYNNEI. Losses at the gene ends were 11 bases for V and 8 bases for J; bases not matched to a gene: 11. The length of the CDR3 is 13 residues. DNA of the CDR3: TGTGCCTCCCCCAGGGGGCAAGGTGATGAGCAGTTCTTC. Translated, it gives CASPRGQGDEQFF.

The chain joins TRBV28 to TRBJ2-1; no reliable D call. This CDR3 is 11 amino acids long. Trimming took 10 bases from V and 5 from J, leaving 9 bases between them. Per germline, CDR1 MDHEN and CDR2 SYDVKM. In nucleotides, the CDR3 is TGTGCCACCGACACGGACAATGAGCAGTTCTTC. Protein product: CATDTDNEQFF. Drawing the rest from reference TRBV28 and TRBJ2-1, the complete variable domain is DVKVTQSSRYLVKRTGEKVFLECVQDMDHENMFWYRQDPGLGLRLIYFSYDVKMKEKGDIPEGYSVSREKKERFSLILESASTNQTSMYLCATDTDNEQFFGPGTRLTVL.

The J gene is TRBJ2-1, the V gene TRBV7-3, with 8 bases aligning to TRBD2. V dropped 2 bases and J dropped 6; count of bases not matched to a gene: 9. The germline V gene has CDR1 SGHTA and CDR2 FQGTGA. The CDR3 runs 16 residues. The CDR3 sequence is CASSLGEFTSGNEQFF. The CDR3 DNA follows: TGTGCCAGCAGCTTAGGGGAATTTACTAGCGGCAATGAGCAGTTCTTC.

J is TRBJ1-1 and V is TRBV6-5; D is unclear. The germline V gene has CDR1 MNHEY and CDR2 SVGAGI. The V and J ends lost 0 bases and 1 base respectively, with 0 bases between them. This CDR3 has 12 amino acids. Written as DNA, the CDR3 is TGTGCCAGCAGTTACTCGAACACTGAAGCTTTCTTT. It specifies CASSYSNTEAFF.

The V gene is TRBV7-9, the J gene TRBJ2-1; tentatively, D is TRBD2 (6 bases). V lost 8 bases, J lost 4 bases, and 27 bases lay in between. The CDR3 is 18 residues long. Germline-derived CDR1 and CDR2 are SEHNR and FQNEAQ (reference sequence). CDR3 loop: CASHLLAPSPRGYNEQFF. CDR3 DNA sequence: TGTGCCAGCCACCTCCTAGCGCCTAGCCCACGGGGGTACAATGAGCAGTTCTTC.

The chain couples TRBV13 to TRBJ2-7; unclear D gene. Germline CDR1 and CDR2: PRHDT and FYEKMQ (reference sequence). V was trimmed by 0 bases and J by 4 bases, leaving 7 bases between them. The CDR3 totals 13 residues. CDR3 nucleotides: TGTGCCAGCAGCTTAGGTTCGGAGTACGAGCAGTACTTC. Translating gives CASSLGSEYEQYF.

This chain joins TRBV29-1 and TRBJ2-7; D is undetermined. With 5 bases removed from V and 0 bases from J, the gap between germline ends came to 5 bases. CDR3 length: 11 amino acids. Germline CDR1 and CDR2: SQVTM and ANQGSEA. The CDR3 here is CSVLDSYEQYF. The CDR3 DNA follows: TGCAGCGTTTTGGACTCCTACGAGCAGTACTTC.

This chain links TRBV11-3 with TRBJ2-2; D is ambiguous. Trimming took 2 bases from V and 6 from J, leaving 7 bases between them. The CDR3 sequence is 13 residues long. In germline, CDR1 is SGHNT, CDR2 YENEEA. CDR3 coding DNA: TGTGCCAGCAGCTTAACATCCCCCGGGGAGCTGTTTTTT. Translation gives CASSLTSPGELFF.

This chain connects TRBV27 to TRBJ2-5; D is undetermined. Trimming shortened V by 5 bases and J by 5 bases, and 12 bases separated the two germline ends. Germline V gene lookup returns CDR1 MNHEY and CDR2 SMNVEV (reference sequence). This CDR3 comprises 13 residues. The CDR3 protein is CASSRNPWETQYF. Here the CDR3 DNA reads TGTGCCAGCAGTCGAAACCCTTGGGAGACCCAGTACTTC.

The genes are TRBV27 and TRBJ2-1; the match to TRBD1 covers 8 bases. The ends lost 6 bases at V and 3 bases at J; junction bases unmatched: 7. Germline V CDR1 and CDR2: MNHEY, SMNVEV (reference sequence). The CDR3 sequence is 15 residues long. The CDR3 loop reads CASRAGTGDYNEQFF. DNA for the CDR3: TGTGCCAGCAGGGCCGGGACAGGCGACTACAATGAGCAGTTCTTC.

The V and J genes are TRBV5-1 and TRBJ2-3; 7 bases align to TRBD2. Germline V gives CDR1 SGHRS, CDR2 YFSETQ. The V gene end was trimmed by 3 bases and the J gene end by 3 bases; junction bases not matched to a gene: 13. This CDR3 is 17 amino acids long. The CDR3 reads CASSSASGPVGTDTQYF. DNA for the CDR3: TGCGCCAGCAGCTCGGCTAGCGGTCCTGTTGGAACAGATACGCAGTATTTT.

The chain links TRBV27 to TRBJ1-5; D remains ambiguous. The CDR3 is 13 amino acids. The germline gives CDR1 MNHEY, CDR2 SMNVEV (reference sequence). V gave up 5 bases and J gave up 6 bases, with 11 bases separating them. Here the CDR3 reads CASSLHPRQPQHF. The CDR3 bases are TGTGCCAGCAGTCTTCACCCCCGTCAGCCCCAGCATTTT.

The CDR3: CASSYPTGEGNSPLHF. The CDR3 coding sequence is TGTGCCAGCAGTTACCCGACAGGGGAGGGTAATTCACCCCTCCACTTT. The rearrangement links TRBV6-6 to TRBJ1-6; 8 nucleotides line up with TRBD1. Germline CDR1 MNHNY, CDR2 SVGAGI (reference sequence). V dropped 2 bases and J dropped 6; count of bases not matched to a gene: 6. The CDR3 runs to 16 residues.

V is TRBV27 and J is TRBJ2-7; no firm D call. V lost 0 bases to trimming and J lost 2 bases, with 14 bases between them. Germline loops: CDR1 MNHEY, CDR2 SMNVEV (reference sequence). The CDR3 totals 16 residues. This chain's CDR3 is CASSLSGLARTYEQYF. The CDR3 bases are TGTGCCAGCAGTTTATCAGGTCTGGCAAGAACCTACGAGCAGTACTTC.